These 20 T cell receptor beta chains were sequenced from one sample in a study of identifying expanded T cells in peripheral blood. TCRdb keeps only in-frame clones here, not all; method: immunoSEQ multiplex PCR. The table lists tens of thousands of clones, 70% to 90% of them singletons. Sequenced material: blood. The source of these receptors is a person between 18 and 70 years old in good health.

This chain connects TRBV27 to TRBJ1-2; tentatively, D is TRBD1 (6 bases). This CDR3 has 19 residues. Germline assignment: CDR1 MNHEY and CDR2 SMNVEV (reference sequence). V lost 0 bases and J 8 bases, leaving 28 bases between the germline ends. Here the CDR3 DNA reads TGTGCCAGCAGTTTATCCGTCGTGGTGGGGAGAAAACCGGGACAAGGCTACACCTTC. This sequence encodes CASSLSVVVGRKPGQGYTF.

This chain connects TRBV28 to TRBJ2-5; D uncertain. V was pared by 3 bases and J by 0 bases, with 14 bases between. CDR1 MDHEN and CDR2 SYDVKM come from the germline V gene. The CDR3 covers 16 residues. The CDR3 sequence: CASSFSGPTYQETQYF. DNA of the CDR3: TGTGCCAGCAGTTTCTCCGGGCCTACGTACCAAGAGACCCAGTACTTC.

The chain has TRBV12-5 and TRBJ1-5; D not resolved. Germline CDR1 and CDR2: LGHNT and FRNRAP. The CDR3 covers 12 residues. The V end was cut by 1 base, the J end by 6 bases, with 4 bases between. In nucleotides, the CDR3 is TGTGCTAGTGGTTTGGAGGTTCAGCCCCAGCATTTT. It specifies CASGLEVQPQHF.

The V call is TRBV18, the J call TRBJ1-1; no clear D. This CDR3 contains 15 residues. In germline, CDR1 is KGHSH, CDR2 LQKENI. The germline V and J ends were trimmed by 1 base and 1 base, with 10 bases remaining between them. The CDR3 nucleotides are TGTGCCAGCTCACCACTGGGAATTAAGAACACTGAAGCTTTCTTT. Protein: CASSPLGIKNTEAFF.

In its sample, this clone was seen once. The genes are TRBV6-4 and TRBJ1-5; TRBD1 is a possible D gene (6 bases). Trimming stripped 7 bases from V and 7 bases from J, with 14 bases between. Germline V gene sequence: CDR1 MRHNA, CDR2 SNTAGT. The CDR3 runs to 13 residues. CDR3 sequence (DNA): TGTGCCAGCATTGGGGGGCAGAGACAGCCCCAGCATTTT. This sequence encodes CASIGGQRQPQHF.

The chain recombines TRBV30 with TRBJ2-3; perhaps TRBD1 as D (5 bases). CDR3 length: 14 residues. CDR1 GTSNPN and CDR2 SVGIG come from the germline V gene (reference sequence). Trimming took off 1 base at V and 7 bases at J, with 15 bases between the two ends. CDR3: CAWSEGPSHHTQYF. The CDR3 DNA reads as TGTGCCTGGAGTGAGGGGCCTAGTCACCATACGCAGTATTTT.

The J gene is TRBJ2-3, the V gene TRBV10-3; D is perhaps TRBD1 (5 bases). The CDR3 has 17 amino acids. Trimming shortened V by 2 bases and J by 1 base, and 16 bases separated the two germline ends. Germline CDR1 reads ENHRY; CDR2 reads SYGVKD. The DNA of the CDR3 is TGTGCCATCAGTGAGAGGGGCGACAGAAGGGGCACAGATACGCAGTATTTT. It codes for CAISERGDRRGTDTQYF.

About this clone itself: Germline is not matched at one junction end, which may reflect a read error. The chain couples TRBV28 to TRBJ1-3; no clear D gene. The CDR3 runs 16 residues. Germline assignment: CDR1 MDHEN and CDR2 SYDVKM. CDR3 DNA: TGTGCCAGCAGCTTATTAGGACCGAACTCTGGAAACACCATATATTTT. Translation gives CASSLLGPNSGNTIYF.

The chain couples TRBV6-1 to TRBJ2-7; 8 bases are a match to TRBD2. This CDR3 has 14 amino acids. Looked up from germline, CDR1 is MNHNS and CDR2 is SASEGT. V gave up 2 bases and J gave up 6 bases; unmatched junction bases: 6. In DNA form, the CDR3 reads TGTGCCAGCAGTGAACGGCGGGGGGATAGCGAGCAGTACTTC. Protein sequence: CASSERRGDSEQYF.

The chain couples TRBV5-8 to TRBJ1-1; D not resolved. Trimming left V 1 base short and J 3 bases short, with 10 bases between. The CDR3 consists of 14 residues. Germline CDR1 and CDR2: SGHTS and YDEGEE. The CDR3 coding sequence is TGTGCCAGCAGCTTGTATGGGGAACACACTGAAGCTTTCTTT. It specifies CASSLYGEHTEAFF.

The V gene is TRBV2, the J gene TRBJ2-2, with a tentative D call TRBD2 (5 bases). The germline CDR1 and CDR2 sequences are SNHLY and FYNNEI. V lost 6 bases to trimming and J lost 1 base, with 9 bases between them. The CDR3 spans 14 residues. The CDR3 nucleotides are TGTGCCAGCAGGGCGGACTGGAACACCGGGGAGCTGTTTTTT. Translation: CASRADWNTGELFF.

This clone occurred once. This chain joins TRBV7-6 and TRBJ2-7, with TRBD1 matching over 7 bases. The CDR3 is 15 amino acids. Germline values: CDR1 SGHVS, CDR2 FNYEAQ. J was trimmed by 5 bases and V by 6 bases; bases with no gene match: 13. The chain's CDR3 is CASSPNRGGLDEQYF. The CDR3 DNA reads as TGTGCCAGCAGTCCTAACAGGGGCGGCTTAGACGAGCAGTACTTC.

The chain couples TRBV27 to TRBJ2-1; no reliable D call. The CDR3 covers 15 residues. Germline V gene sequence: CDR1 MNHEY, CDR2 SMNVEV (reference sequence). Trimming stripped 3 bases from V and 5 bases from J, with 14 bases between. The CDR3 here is CASSFSTGRNNEQFF. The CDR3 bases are TGTGCCAGCAGTTTTTCGACGGGTCGCAACAATGAGCAGTTCTTC.

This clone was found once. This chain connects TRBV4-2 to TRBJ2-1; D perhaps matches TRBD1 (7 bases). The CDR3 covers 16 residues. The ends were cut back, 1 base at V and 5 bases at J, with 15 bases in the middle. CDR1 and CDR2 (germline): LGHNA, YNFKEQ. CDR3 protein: CASSQVFGGTDNEQFF. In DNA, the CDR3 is TGTGCCAGCAGCCAAGTGTTTGGGGGGACAGACAATGAGCAGTTCTTC.

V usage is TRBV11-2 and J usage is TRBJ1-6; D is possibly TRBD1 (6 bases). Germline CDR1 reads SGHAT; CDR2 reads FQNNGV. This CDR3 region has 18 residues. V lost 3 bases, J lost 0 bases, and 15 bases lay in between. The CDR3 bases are TGTGCCAGCAGCTTTTGGGGGCCGGGCCACTCCTATAATTCACCCCTCCACTTT. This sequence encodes CASSFWGPGHSYNSPLHF. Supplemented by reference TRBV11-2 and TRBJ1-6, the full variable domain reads EAGVAQSPRYKIIEKRQSVAFWCNPISGHATLYWYQQILGQGPKLLIQFQNNGVVDDSQLPKDRFSAERLKGVDSTLKIQPAKLEDSAVYLCASSFWGPGHSYNSPLHFGNGTRLTVT.

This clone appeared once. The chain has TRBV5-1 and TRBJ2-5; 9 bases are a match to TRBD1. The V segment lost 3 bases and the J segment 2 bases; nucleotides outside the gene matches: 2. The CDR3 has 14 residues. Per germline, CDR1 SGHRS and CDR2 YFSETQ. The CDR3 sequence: CASSWDRAQETQYF. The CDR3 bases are TGCGCCAGCAGCTGGGACAGGGCTCAAGAGACCCAGTACTTC.

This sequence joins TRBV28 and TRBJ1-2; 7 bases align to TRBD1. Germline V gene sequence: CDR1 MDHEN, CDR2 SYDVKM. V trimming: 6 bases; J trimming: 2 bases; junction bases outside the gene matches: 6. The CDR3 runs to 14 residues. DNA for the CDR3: TGTGCCAGCAGAACCTCGGGACAGAACTATGGCTACACCTTC. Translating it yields CASRTSGQNYGYTF.

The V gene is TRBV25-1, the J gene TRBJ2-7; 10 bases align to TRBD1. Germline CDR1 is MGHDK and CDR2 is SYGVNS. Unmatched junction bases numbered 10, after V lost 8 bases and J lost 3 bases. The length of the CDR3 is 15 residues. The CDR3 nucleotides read TGTGCCAGCGGGGATCACCGGGACAGGGGCTACGAGCAGTACTTC. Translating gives CASGDHRDRGYEQYF.

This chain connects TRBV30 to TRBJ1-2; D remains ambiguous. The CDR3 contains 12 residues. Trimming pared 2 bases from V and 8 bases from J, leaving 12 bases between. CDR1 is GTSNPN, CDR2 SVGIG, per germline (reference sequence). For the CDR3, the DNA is TGTGCCTGGAGTACAACGGAGGGCGGCTACACCTTC. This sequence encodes CAWSTTEGGYTF.

CDR3 residues: CASSWTGGVGELFF. The CDR3 bases are TGTGCCAGCAGCTGGACAGGGGGCGTCGGGGAGCTGTTTTTT. The chain joins TRBV27 to TRBJ2-2, with 11 bases identical to TRBD1. Germline V CDR1 and CDR2: MNHEY, SMNVEV (reference sequence). V shed 6 bases and J 7 bases; nucleotides not matched to a gene: 4. The CDR3 covers 14 residues.